The following is a TCR beta chain sequence with its context. Antigen: not known. The sample originates from a study of Ad26.COV2.S vaccination and SARS-CoV-2 variants. The CDR3 loop spans 15 amino acids. Germline CDR1 is SGHRS and CDR2 is YFSETQ. V was pared by 5 bases and J by 0 bases, with 9 bases between. Study findings and constraints: Placebo recipients and vaccine recipients were similar in non-spike TCR breadth. Spike-specific TCR breadth in vaccine recipients exceeded that seen in placebo recipients.

Libraries were prepared by immunoSEQ multiplex PCR; TCRdb keeps only in-frame clonotypes and omits some of them. The top ten hold 3.9% of the sample, which has approximately 340,000 clones, approximately 90% seen once. Sequencing was performed on peripheral blood, taken after recovery from COVID-19. The receptor was isolated from a human donor who had recovered from COVID-19. The rearrangement uses TRBV5-1 and TRBJ2-6; D is ambiguous. The CDR3 region is CASRTQTSGANVLTF. The CDR3 DNA follows: TGCGCCAGCAGAACTCAGACCTCTGGGGCCAACGTCCTGACTTTC.